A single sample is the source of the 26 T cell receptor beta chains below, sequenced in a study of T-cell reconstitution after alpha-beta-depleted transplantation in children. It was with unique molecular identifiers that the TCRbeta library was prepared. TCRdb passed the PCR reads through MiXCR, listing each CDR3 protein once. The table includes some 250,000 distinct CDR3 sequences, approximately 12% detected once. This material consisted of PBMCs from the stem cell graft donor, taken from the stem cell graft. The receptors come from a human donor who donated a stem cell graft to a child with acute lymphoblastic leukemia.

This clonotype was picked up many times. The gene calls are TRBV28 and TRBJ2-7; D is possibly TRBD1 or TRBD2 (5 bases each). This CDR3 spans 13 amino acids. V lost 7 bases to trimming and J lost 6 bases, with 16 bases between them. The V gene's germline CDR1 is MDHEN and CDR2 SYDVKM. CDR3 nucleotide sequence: TGTGCCAGCACTTCACCAGGGACCTCCGAGCAGTACTTC. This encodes CASTSPGTSEQYF.

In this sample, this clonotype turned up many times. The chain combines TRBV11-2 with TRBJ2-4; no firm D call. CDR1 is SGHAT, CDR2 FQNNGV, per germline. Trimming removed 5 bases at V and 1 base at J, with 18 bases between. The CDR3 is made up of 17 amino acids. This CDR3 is CASSPYSYGDAKNIQYF. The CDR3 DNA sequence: TGTGCCAGCAGCCCATACAGTTACGGCGATGCCAAAAACATTCAGTACTTC.

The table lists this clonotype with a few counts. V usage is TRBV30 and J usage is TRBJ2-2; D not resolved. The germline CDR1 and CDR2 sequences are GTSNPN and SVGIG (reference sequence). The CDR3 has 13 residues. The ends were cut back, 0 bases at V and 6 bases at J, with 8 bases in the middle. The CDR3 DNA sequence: TGTGCCTGGAGTGTAATCAGGTCCGGGGAGCTGTTTTTT. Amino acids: CAWSVIRSGELFF.

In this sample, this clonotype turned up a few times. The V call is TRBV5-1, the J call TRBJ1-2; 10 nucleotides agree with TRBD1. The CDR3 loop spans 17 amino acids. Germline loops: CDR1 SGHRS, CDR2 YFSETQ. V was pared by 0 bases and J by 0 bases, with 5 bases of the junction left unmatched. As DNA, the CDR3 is TGCGCCAGCAGCTTGGTGGACAGGGGGTCCCCTAACTATGGCTACACCTTC. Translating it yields CASSLVDRGSPNYGYTF.

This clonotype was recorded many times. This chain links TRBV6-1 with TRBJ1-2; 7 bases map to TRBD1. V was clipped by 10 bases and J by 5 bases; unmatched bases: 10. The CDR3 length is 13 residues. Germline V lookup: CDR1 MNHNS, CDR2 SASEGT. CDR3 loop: CATLKGAGYGYTF. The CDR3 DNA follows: TGTGCCACCTTAAAGGGGGCAGGATATGGCTACACCTTC.

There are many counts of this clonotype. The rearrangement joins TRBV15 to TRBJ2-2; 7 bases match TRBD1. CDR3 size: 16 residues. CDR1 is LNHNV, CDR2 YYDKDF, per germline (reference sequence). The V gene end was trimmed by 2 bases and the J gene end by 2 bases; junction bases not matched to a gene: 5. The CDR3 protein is CATSRIGQANTGELFF. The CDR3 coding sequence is TGTGCCACCAGCAGAATCGGACAGGCAAACACCGGGGAGCTGTTTTTT.

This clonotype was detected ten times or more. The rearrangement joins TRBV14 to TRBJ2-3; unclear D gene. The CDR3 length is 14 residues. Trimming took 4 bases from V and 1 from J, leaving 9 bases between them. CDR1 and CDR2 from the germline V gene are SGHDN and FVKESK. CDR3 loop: CASSLTARTDTQYF. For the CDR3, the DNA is TGTGCCAGCAGCCTCACCGCCCGCACAGATACGCAGTATTTT.

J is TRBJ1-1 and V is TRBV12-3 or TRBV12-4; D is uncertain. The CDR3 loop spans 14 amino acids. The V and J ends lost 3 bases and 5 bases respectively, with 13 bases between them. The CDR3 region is CASSFEGSRTEAFF. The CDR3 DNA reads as TGTGCCAGCAGTTTCGAGGGATCAAGGACTGAAGCTTTCTTT.

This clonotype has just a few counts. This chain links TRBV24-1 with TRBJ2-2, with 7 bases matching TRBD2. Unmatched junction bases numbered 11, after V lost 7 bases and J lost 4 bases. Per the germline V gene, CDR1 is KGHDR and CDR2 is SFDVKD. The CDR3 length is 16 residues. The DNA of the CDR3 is TGTGCCACCAGGGATGGCGGGAGAGCGAGCACCGGGGAGCTGTTTTTT. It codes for CATRDGGRASTGELFF.

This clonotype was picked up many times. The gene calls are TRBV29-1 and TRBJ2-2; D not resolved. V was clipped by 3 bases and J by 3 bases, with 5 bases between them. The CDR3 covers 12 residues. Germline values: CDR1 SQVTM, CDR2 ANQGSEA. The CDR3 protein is CSVDAYTGELFF. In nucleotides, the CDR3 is TGCAGCGTTGATGCCTACACCGGGGAGCTGTTTTTT.

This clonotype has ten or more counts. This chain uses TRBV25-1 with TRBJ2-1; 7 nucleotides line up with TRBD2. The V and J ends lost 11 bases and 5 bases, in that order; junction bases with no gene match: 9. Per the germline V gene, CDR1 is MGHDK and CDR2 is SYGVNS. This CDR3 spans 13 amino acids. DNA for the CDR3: TGTGCCTCTCTGGGGGAGGGCCACAATGAGCAGTTCTTC. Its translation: CASLGEGHNEQFF.

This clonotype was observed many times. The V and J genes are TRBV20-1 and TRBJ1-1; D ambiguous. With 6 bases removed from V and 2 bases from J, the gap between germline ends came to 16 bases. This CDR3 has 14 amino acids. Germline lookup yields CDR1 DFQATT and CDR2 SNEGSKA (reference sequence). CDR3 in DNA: TGCAGTGCCCGCAGAGAGAATCTTAACACTGAAGCTTTCTTT. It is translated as CSARRENLNTEAFF.

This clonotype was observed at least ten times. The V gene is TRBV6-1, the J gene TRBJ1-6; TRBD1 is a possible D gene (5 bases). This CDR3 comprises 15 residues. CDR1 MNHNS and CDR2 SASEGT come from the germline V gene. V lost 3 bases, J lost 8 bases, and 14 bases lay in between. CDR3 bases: TGTGCCAGCAGTGATGGGGCCATAACTTATTCACCCCTCCACTTT. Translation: CASSDGAITYSPLHF.

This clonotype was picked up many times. The CDR3 coding sequence is TGTGCCAGCAGCCAAAGCGGGGCAGACTATGGCTACACCTTC. As protein: CASSQSGADYGYTF. The chain carries TRBV7-2 and TRBJ1-2; TRBD1 is a possible D gene (5 bases). With 5 bases removed from V and 3 bases from J, the gap between germline ends came to 13 bases. CDR1 is SGHTA and CDR2 is FQGNSA in the germline V gene. This CDR3 is built from 14 residues.

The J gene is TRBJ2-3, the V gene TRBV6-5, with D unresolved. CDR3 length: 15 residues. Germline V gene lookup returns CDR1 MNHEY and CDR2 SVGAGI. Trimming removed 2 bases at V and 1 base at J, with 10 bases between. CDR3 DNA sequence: TGTGCCAGCAGTTACGGTGTCGGACGCACAGATACGCAGTATTTT. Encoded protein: CASSYGVGRTDTQYF.

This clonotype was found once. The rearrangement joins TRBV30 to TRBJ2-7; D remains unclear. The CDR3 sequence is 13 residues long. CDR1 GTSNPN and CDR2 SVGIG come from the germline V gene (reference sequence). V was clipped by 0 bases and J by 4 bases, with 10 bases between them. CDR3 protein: CAWSVGSFYEQYF. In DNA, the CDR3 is TGTGCCTGGAGTGTCGGCAGCTTTTACGAGCAGTACTTC.

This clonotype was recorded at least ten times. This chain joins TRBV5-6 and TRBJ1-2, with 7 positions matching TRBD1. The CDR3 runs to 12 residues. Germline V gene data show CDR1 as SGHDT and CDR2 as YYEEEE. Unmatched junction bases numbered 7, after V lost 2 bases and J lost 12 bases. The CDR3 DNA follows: TGTGCCAGCAGCTTAGACGACAGGGATCACACCTTC. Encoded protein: CASSLDDRDHTF.

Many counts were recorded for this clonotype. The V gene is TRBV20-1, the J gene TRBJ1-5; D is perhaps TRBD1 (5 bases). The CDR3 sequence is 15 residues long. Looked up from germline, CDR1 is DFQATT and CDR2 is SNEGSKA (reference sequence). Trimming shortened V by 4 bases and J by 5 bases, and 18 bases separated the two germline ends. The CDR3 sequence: CSANSGRLGYQPQHF. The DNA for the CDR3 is TGCAGTGCTAACTCGGGACGGCTGGGGTATCAGCCCCAGCATTTT.

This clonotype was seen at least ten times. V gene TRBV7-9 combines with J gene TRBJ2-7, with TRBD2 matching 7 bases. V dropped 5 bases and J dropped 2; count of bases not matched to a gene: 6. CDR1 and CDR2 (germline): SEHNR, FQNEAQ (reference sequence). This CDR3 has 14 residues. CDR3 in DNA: TGTGCCAGCAGCCTTACTAGCGCCACCTACGAGCAGTACTTC. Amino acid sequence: CASSLTSATYEQYF.

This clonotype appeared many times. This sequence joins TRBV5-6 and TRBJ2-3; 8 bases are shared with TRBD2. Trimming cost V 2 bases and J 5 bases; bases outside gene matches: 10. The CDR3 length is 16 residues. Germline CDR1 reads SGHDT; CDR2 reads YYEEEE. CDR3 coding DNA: TGTGCCAGCAGCTTATTTCGGGGGGGCCGTGGAGATACGCAGTATTTT. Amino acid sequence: CASSLFRGGRGDTQYF.

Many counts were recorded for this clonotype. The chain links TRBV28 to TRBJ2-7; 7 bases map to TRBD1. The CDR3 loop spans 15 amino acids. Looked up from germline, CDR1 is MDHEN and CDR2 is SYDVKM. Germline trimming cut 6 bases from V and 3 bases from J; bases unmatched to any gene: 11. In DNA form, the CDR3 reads TGTGCCAGCAGCTCACCCGGGACAGACTTCTACGAGCAGTACTTC. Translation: CASSSPGTDFYEQYF. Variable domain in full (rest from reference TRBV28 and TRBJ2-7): DVKVTQSSRYLVKRTGEKVFLECVQDMDHENMFWYRQDPGLGLRLIYFSYDVKMKEKGDIPEGYSVSREKKERFSLILESASTNQTSMYLCASSSPGTDFYEQYFGPGTRLTVT.

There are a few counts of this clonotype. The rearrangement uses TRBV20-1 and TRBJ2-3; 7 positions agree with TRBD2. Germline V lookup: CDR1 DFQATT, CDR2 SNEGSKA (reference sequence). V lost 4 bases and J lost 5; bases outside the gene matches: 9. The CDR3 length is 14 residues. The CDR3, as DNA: TGCAGTGCTAAACGTTCAGCGGGAAAAGATACGCAGTATTTT. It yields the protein CSAKRSAGKDTQYF.

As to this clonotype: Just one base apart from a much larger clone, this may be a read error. The CDR3 DNA sequence: TGCGGTGCTGGGCTCTACGTGGCGTCCGGGGAGCTGTTTTTT. It yields the protein CGAGLYVASGELFF. The V and J genes are TRBV20-1 and TRBJ2-2; D is ambiguous. There are 14 residues in the CDR3. Germline CDR1 reads DFQATT; CDR2 reads SNEGSKA (reference sequence).

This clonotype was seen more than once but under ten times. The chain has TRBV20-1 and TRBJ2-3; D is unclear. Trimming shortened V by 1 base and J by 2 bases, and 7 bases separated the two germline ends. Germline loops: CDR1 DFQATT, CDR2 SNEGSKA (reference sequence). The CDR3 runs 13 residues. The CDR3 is CSARGPYTDTQYF. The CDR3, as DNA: TGCAGTGCTAGAGGACCTTACACAGATACGCAGTATTTT.

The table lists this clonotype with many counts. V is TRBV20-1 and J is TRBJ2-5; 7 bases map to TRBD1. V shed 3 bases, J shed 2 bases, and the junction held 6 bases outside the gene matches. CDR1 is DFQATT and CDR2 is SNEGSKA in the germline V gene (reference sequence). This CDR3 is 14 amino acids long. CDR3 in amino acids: CSARLTGSQETQYF. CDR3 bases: TGCAGTGCTAGGTTGACAGGGTCGCAAGAGACCCAGTACTTC.

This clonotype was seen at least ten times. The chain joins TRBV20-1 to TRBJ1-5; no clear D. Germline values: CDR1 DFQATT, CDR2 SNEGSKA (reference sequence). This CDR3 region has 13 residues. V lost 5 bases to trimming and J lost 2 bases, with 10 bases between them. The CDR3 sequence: CSAGYSGNQPQHF. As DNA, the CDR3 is TGCAGTGCTGGGTACAGCGGCAATCAGCCCCAGCATTTT.